This paragraph reports one T cell receptor (beta chain). The sample is drawn from a study of blood T cell repertoires in COVID-19. Study at large: There were acute and convalescent COVID-19 samples, and they came from the United States, Italy and Spain.

The cohort comprised adults aged 18 to 89 years residing in approximately 25 US areas. Symptom resolution, clearance, or two negative PCRs marked donors in Cohort 3 as recovered. Study processing details: Amplified reference gene primers provided the basis for estimating nucleated cell counts. Data came from immunoSEQ multiplex PCR; TCRdb stores just in-frame clones and leaves some out. The DNA gave D and trimming, while V, J and clone size come from that table. The data contain 350,000 to 400,000 clones, roughly nine tenths of them singletons. The CDR3 sequence is 15 residues long. The V gene is TRBV21-1, the J gene TRBJ1-2. TRBV21-1 is a listed pseudogene. The sequenced sample consisted of PBMCs or T cells enriched from blood (not recorded which). The receptor was isolated from a woman in her twenties or thirties who had recovered from COVID-19. The CDR3 here is CASSKEDEGDYGYTF. CDR3 DNA sequence: TGTGCCAGCAGCAAAGAGGATGAGGGAGACTATGGCTACACCTTC.